A selection of T cell receptor beta chains follows, all from one sample in a study of cytomegalovirus exposure and HLA in healthy donors. Sequencing was performed with immunoSEQ multiplex PCR; in TCRdb, only in-frame clones are kept and a portion is missing. The data show 60,000 to 85,000 clones, 78% seen once. The sample consisted of PBMCs. The receptors were sampled from a man aged 35-49 years in good health and CMV-seronegative. Each CDR3 is given with its conserved first and last residue. The D gene is left open where the match is weak. Not all rows give a size; the values are once, few, many and, for expanded clones, a class.

j_call d_call v_call clone_size cdr3_aa
TRBJ1-1 NA TRBV6-6 NA CASSRPEGSEAFF
TRBJ2-7 NA TRBV27 NA CASSLTGWRLEQYF
TRBJ2-5 TRBD2 TRBV12-5 NA CASGLWYLPGDPRASGSGRETQYF
TRBJ1-5 TRBD1 TRBV19 NA CASSPQGQGINQPQHF
TRBJ2-3 NA TRBV10-2 NA CASSDPSTAVPDTQYF
TRBJ1-6 TRBD1 TRBV19 NA CASSRRTGANSPLHF
TRBJ2-3 NA TRBV10-3 NA CAISDANSDTQYF
TRBJ1-5 NA TRBV28 NA CASSLGLYQPQHF
TRBJ2-5 TRBD2 TRBV11-2 NA CASSLGLAGAETQYF
TRBJ2-5 TRBD2 TRBV5-1 NA CASSGLAEETQYF
TRBJ2-2 NA TRBV7-2 NA CASSYRQSNTGELFF
TRBJ1-4 NA TRBV5-1 NA CASSLGPRPRGNEKLFF
TRBJ1-5 NA TRBV6-1 NA CASSVAVSNQPQHF
TRBJ2-7 TRBD2 TRBV28 NA CASSFIAGRHEQYF
TRBJ1-5 NA TRBV2 NA CASSETVGNQPQHF
TRBJ2-5 NA TRBV4-1 few CASSQRTDRQETQYF
TRBJ2-5 NA TRBV5-1 NA CASSSRVNQETQYF
TRBJ2-1 NA TRBV9 few CASSVATGNEQFF
TRBJ1-5 TRBD1 TRBV6-1 NA CATTLQGAGQPQHF
TRBJ2-1 TRBD2 TRBV28 NA CASSPLAGGVNEQFF
TRBJ1-1 NA TRBV6-5 NA CASKSQPNTEAFF
TRBJ2-7 TRBD2 TRBV5-1 once CASRMTSADPYEQYF
TRBJ2-7 TRBD1 TRBV6-5 NA CASSSEGQGKDYEQYF
TRBJ2-3 TRBD2 TRBV29-1 NA CSLTSGSGTDTQYF
TRBJ1-1 NA TRBV6-5 NA CATTLTGANTEAFF
TRBJ2-2 NA TRBV5-1 NA CAGSLRRAEGGELFF
TRBJ2-7 TRBD1 TRBV11-2 NA CASSLALQGSYEQYF
TRBJ1-4 NA TRBV4-1 NA CASSLEGRGDEKLFF
TRBJ1-2 NA TRBV2 NA CASREYRSTGYTF
TRBJ2-1 NA TRBV6-1 medium-sized CASSDGEANEQFF
TRBJ1-1 TRBD1 TRBV6-5 NA CASSYSNQGARTEAFF
TRBJ1-3 TRBD1 TRBV5-1 NA CASSFQGQDTIYF
TRBJ2-2 NA TRBV19 NA CASSPQYGELFF
TRBJ2-7 TRBD1 TRBV30 NA CAWRGQGFYEQYF
TRBJ1-6 NA TRBV5-4 few CASSRQNSPLHF
TRBJ2-3 TRBD1 TRBV19 NA CASRDRGRADTQYF
TRBJ1-1 NA TRBV6-6 NA CASRSLWRDTEAFF